This T cell receptor (beta chain) was sequenced for a study of identical twins (dated by TCRdb to 2016 to 2017). In the study overall: To test whether fetal clonotypes persist, the study used deep sequencing on TCR alpha and beta repertoires from monozygotic twins, unrelated adults of various ages, and cord blood. Replicate twin experiments were performed at different times using different library preparation protocols to rule out contamination.

What the research found in general, with its limitations: Zero-insertion analyses could be partly confounded by invariant T cells such as MAIT and iNKT, though diverse VJ usage argued against such confounding for most clonotypes. Out-of-frame TCR alpha sharing in monozygotic twins was systematically underestimated by recombination models, whereas sharing between unrelated individuals was in agreement with the recombination models. The excess sharing between twins in beta out-of-frame sequences was weaker because fewer shared sequences reduced the signal-to-noise ratio. Fewer insertions were carried by abundant cord blood beta clonotypes; a weaker similar trend was observed in young adult naive repertoires, while no such trend was observed in memory repertoires. Compared with coincidental sharing between unrelated individuals, out-of-frame TCR alpha sequences shared between twins showed an excess of sequences with low generation probability. Because the same donors could not be followed over many years, conclusions were based on cross-sectional statistical analysis.

The method behind the library was 5' RACE. Sequencing relied on an Illumina HiSeq 2000. A universal primer binding site was introduced by template switching, and a unique molecular identifier was present in the final cDNA, enabling accurate counting of TCR cDNA molecules. Specific primers in the conserved constant-segment region were used to synthesize first-strand cDNA for the TCR alpha and beta chains. Each cDNA library was double barcoded, with a SMART-Mk sample barcode plus Illumina barcodes, to control for contamination. TruSeq adapter sequences and Illumina sample barcodes were added in two successive PCR steps. The TCR alpha and beta cDNA libraries were sequenced on the Illumina HiSeq platform using custom primers. Under the source paper's analysis protocol: MiGEC was used to process raw reads and extract unique molecular identifiers, and MiXCR was used to find CDR3 positions. Recombination models were inferred per individual with the repgenHMM and IGoR tools using an EM algorithm. The tcR package in R was used for shared clonotype analysis, with sharing normalized by the product of cloneset sizes. Out-of-frame nonproductive sequences were analyzed to study raw recombination free of thymic and clonal selection effects. TCRdb reprocessed the public reads (quality trimming at Q25 with fastp, clone calling with MiXCR) and kept in-frame beta chains. Entries that share a CDR3 protein sequence are merged under the most common genes and DNA. For this entry, the V and J calls and clone size follow TCRdb and not the study's own pipeline. The sample data list around 570,000 distinct CDR3 sequences, and over 8.5% of these were observed just once. The top ten hold under 3.5% of the sample.

As for this clonotype: The antigen it recognizes is unknown. Qualities for individual bases were not recorded, and no much larger clone is one base off.

The germline V gene (reference sequence) yields DFQATT for CDR1 and SNEGSKA for CDR2. V and J lose 1 base and 4 bases, and a span of 11 bases separates them. The CDR3 covers 14 residues, taking in both the cysteine and the phenylalanine. The read is trimmed to its CDR3 DNA, 42 bases read in frame from base 1. Only healthy Caucasian donors were included. Three pairs of female monozygotic twins, all aged roughly 18 to 29 years, were included in the twin cohort. Peripheral blood mononuclear cells were used as the source from which RNA for TCR libraries was isolated. The same sample was also used in a study of yellow fever vaccine responses in identical twins. From the second report: According to the authors, in identical twins the way T cells responded to vaccination appeared partly convergent and partly personalized. The study precisely tracked vaccine-responding T cell clones in identical twins.

Sequenced input: PBMCs. The rearranged segments are TRBV20-1 and TRBJ1-3, with the D gene uncertain. The sequence came from a woman aged 18 to 35 in good health. The sequenced DNA is TGCAGTGCTAGAGGGCTACTTCCCGGAAACACCATATATTTT. This gives the protein CSARGLLPGNTIYF.